This T cell receptor beta chain was recorded in a study of CD8+ T cells in alopecia areata. Whole-study findings and limits: Clonality was higher in lesional than normal scalp, especially in alopecia totalis/universalis.

Notes on this clone: Its specificity is not known.

Noted treatment: oral pan-JAK inhibitor, 5-10 mg twice daily. CD4+ and CD8+ T cells were sorted from PBMCs. The sequencing template was cDNA reverse transcribed from extracted RNA. Profiling relied on immunoSEQ multiplex PCR, and the TCRdb table lists in-frame clones only, not all of them. The table lists some 190,000 clones, approximately 65% of them singletons. Specimen: CD4+ T cells sorted from blood, collected between weeks 44 and 45, from a patient treated with tofacitinib. This TCR came from a human donor with alopecia areata.

In nucleotides, the CDR3 is TGTGCCAGCAGCTTAGGACAGGGGGGCCTTATATATGAGCAGTTCTTC. The encoded protein is CASSLGQGGLIYEQFF. The chain joins TRBV7-2 to TRBJ2-1; TRBD1 matches at 9 bases. Germline V gene lookup returns CDR1 SGHTA and CDR2 FQGNSA. Trimming cost V 1 base and J 8 bases; bases outside gene matches: 9. This CDR3 is 16 amino acids long.